This TCR beta chain was recovered during a study of shared T cell receptors in the human thymus. Sequencing was performed with immunoSEQ multiplex PCR; in TCRdb, only in-frame clones are kept and a portion is missing. The repertoire has more than 300,000 clones, 85% to 95% of them found once; the top ten carry approximately 0.02%. The specimen sequenced was thymocytes. This clonotype was obtained from a human donor.

The CDR3 DNA reads TGTGCCAGCAGCTTCTACGGGAGACCGTACCAAGAGACCCAGTACTTC. This sequence encodes CASSFYGRPYQETQYF. V and J are TRBV7-2 and TRBJ2-5; tentative D call: TRBD2 (6 bases). V lost 3 bases and J 0 bases, leaving 14 bases between the germline ends. The V gene's germline CDR1 is SGHTA and CDR2 FQGNSA. This CDR3 comprises 16 residues.